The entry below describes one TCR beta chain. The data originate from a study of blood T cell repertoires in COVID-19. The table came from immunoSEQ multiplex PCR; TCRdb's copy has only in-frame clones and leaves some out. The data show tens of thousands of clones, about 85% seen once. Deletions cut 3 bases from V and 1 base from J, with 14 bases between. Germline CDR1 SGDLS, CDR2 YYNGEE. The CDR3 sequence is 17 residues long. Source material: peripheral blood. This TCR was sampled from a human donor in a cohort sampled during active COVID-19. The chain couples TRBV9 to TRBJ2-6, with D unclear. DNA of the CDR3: TGTGCCAGCAGCGACCAGGCGACGGCTTCTGGGGCCAACGTCCTGACTTTC. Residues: CASSDQATASGANVLTF.